These 21 T cell receptor beta chains were all obtained from the same sample, sequenced in a study of CD8+ T cells in alopecia areata. Treatment described: oral pan-JAK inhibitor, 5-10 mg twice daily. Sequencing templates came from extracted RNA that was reverse transcribed into cDNA. The data were produced by immunoSEQ multiplex PCR, yet TCRdb's version contains in-frame clones alone and is incomplete. The sample consists of approximately 280,000 clones, 58% of them appearing once. Sequences were derived from CD4+ T cells sorted from blood, sampled at week 24, from a patient treated with tofacitinib. The receptors stem from a human donor with alopecia areata.

The rearrangement uses TRBV27 and TRBJ1-1, with D hard to call. This CDR3 comprises 11 residues. The V and J ends lost 8 bases and 1 base respectively, with 5 bases between them. Per the germline V gene, CDR1 is MNHEY and CDR2 is SMNVEV (reference sequence). The DNA of the CDR3 is TGTGCCAGCGCCCGGAACACTGAAGCTTTCTTT. Residues: CASARNTEAFF.

This clone has more than one count but fewer than ten. The CDR3 protein is CASSLGDYGYTF. CDR3 DNA sequence: TGTGCCAGCAGCTTAGGGGACTATGGCTACACCTTC. The V call is TRBV7-4, the J call TRBJ1-2, with D unresolved. The CDR3 length is 12 residues. In germline, CDR1 is SGHVT, CDR2 SQSDAQ. V was clipped by 1 base and J by 3 bases, with 3 bases between them. Full variable domain (rest looked up from reference TRBV7-4 and TRBJ1-2): GAGVSQSPRYKVAKRGRDVALRCDSISGHVTLYWYRQTLGQGSEVLTYSQSDAQRDKSGRPSGRFSAERPERSVSTLKIQRTEQGDSAVYLCASSLGDYGYTFGSGTRLTVV.

The V and J genes are TRBV6-5 and TRBJ1-1; D is uncertain. The length of the CDR3 is 16 residues. Trimming cost V 4 bases and J 1 base, with 16 bases left between them. Per germline, CDR1 MNHEY and CDR2 SVGAGI. The CDR3, as DNA: TGTGCCAGCAGTTTTCTTTCCCTTAGGTGGAACACTGAAGCTTTCTTT. It encodes CASSFLSLRWNTEAFF.

This sequence joins TRBV5-1 and TRBJ1-4, with TRBD1 matching 7 bases. Trimming removed 7 bases from V and 1 base from J; junction bases left unmatched: 4. CDR1 and CDR2 from the germline V gene are SGHRS and YFSETQ. The CDR3 extends over 14 amino acids. In nucleotides, the CDR3 is TGCGCCAGCTGCCGACAGGGAACTAATGAAAAACTGTTTTTT. It is translated as CASCRQGTNEKLFF.

The rearrangement uses TRBV5-1 and TRBJ2-1; possibly TRBD2 for D (6 bases). The V gene's germline CDR1 is SGHRS and CDR2 YFSETQ. V lost 7 bases and J lost 6, with 20 bases in between. This CDR3 contains 15 residues. Here the CDR3 reads CASSQPRTSRNEQFF. CDR3 nucleotide sequence: TGCGCCAGCTCCCAACCCCGAACTAGCCGCAATGAGCAGTTCTTC.

The chain joins TRBV19 to TRBJ2-5; a possible D gene is TRBD2 (5 bases). The CDR3 extends over 14 amino acids. V lost 3 bases and J lost 7, with 15 bases in between. Germline V gene data show CDR1 as LNHDA and CDR2 as SQIVND (reference sequence). The DNA of the CDR3 is TGTGCCAGTAGTATCGTTCAGTCCGAGGGGACCCAGTACTTC. Translated, it gives CASSIVQSEGTQYF.

The gene calls are TRBV11-1 and TRBJ1-1; 8 bases match TRBD1. With V trimmed by 0 bases and J by 4 bases, 1 base remained unmatched. The CDR3 is 14 residues long. CDR1 SGHAT and CDR2 FQDESV come from the germline V gene (reference sequence). The CDR3 sequence is CASSLARGPTEAFF. The CDR3 DNA is TGTGCCAGCAGCTTAGCCAGGGGGCCCACTGAAGCTTTCTTT.

The chain has TRBV7-2 and TRBJ2-3; TRBD2 matches 11 bases. This CDR3 is 18 amino acids long. With V trimmed by 5 bases and J by 0 bases, 10 bases remained unmatched. Germline assignment: CDR1 SGHTA and CDR2 FQGNSA. CDR3 sequence: CASSPRLAGWSSTDTQYF. The CDR3 DNA is TGTGCCAGCAGCCCCCGACTAGCGGGGTGGTCTAGCACAGATACGCAGTATTTT. The full variable domain, completed using reference TRBV7-2 and TRBJ2-3, is GAGVSQSPSNKVTEKGKDVELRCDPISGHTALYWYRQSLGQGLEFLIYFQGNSAPDKSGLPSDRFSAERTGGSVSTLTIQRTQQEDSAVYLCASSPRLAGWSSTDTQYFGPGTRLTVL.

This clone was observed a few times. This chain joins TRBV7-9 and TRBJ2-3; D gene uncertain. The length of the CDR3 is 11 residues. Trimming cost V 8 bases and J 6 bases, with 9 bases left between them. Germline V lookup: CDR1 SEHNR, CDR2 FQNEAQ (reference sequence). The CDR3 region has the DNA TGTGCCAGCCGCTCTACTGATACGCAGTATTTT. Its translation: CASRSTDTQYF.

The chain is built from TRBV30 and TRBJ2-3; the D gene is possibly TRBD1 (6 bases). The germline V gene encodes CDR1 GTSNPN and CDR2 SVGIG (reference sequence). V was pared by 5 bases and J by 0 bases, with 12 bases between. The CDR3 is 14 residues long. For the CDR3, the DNA is TGTGCCTGGGTTGACAGGTTGAGCACAGATACGCAGTATTTT. Translated: CAWVDRLSTDTQYF.

This clone was found a few times. V and J are TRBV5-1 and TRBJ1-1; D is perhaps TRBD1 (5 bases). The CDR3 sequence is 14 residues long. Per germline, CDR1 SGHRS and CDR2 YFSETQ. V lost 4 bases to trimming and J lost 1 base, with 11 bases between them. CDR3 nucleotide sequence: TGCGCCAGCAGCCCCGGGACGCCGAACACTGAAGCTTTCTTT. This encodes CASSPGTPNTEAFF.

V gene TRBV30 combines with J gene TRBJ2-2; TRBD2 might be the D (5 bases). The CDR3 runs to 18 residues. Per the germline V gene, CDR1 is GTSNPN and CDR2 is SVGIG (reference sequence). Deletions cut 0 bases from V and 0 bases from J, with 17 bases between. In DNA, the CDR3 is TGTGCCTGGAGTGTAATATTTCCGGAGGCTGCGAACACCGGGGAGCTGTTTTTT. This codes for CAWSVIFPEAANTGELFF.

The chain is built from TRBV7-8 and TRBJ2-3; the D gene is possibly TRBD2 (7 bases). V lost 1 base and J 2 bases, leaving 16 bases between the germline ends. The V gene's germline CDR1 is SGHVS and CDR2 FQNEAQ. This CDR3 region has 17 residues. In nucleotides, the CDR3 is TGTGCCAGCAGCTTAGGGAGGGGGGGCCAATTCACAGATACGCAGTATTTT. It is translated as CASSLGRGGQFTDTQYF.

This clone has a handful of counts. The chain has TRBV5-6 and TRBJ1-5, with D hard to call. V was trimmed by 1 base and J by 2 bases, leaving 7 bases between them. Per germline, CDR1 SGHDT and CDR2 YYEEEE. The CDR3 extends over 14 amino acids. CDR3 protein: CASSLFQGNQPQHF. For the CDR3, the DNA is TGTGCCAGCAGCTTGTTTCAAGGCAATCAGCCCCAGCATTTT. The full variable domain, completed using reference TRBV5-6 and TRBJ1-5, is DAGVTQSPTHLIKTRGQQVTLRCSPKSGHDTVSWYQQALGQGPQFIFQYYEEEERQRGNFPDRFSGHQFPNYSSELNVNALLLGDSALYLCASSLFQGNQPQHFGDGTRLSIL.

The chain is built from TRBV2 and TRBJ1-2, with no clear D. Looked up from germline, CDR1 is SNHLY and CDR2 is FYNNEI. Trimming took 9 bases from V and 0 from J, leaving 8 bases between them. The CDR3 contains 12 residues. Here the CDR3 DNA reads TGTGCCAGTCCAACAGCTAACTATGGCTACACCTTC. Protein sequence: CASPTANYGYTF.

The V gene is TRBV20-1, the J gene TRBJ1-1; D may be TRBD1 (5 bases). There are 11 residues in the CDR3. V lost 8 bases and J 6 bases, leaving 13 bases between the germline ends. Germline assignment: CDR1 DFQATT and CDR2 SNEGSKA (reference sequence). DNA of the CDR3: TGCAGTAGACAGAGAGGGTCTGAAGCTTTCTTT. This codes for CSRQRGSEAFF.

V and J are TRBV30 and TRBJ2-7, with unresolved D. The germline gives CDR1 GTSNPN, CDR2 SVGIG (reference sequence). The CDR3 extends over 12 amino acids. Between the trimmed V and J ends, which lost 5 bases and 0 bases, there was a span of 8 bases. CDR3 loop: CAWARSSYEQYF. CDR3 sequence (DNA): TGTGCCTGGGCCAGGAGCTCCTACGAGCAGTACTTC.

This chain uses TRBV4-3 with TRBJ2-7; D gene ambiguous. This CDR3 spans 15 amino acids. Germline CDR1 LGHNA, CDR2 YSLEER. V dropped 4 bases and J dropped 2 bases, with 15 bases sitting between them. The CDR3 DNA is TGCGCCAGCAGCCCTGACCGAGGCACAGCCTACGAGCAGTACTTC. Protein product: CASSPDRGTAYEQYF.

The chain recombines TRBV7-9 with TRBJ2-2, with D hard to call. Trimming pared 1 base from V and 0 bases from J, leaving 3 bases between. The CDR3 runs 14 residues. Germline values: CDR1 SEHNR, CDR2 FQNEAQ (reference sequence). CDR3 protein: CASSLGTNTGELFF. The DNA of the CDR3 is TGTGCCAGCAGCTTAGGGACGAACACCGGGGAGCTGTTTTTT.

Of note for this clone: The same CDR3 also results from other DNA sequences found in this sample. This chain uses TRBV29-1 with TRBJ1-2; no clear D. This CDR3 comprises 10 residues. From germline, CDR1 is SQVTM and CDR2 ANQGSEA. The germline V and J ends were trimmed by 4 bases and 3 bases, with 3 bases remaining between them. CDR3 sequence (DNA): TGCAGCGTTGCCGACTATGGCTACACCTTC. Translating it yields CSVADYGYTF.

The rearrangement uses TRBV7-9 and TRBJ2-2; D is perhaps TRBD2 (7 bases). The CDR3 consists of 17 residues. V was cut by 0 bases and J by 5 bases, with 16 bases left in between. CDR1 is SEHNR and CDR2 is FQNEAQ in the germline V gene (reference sequence). In nucleotides, the CDR3 is TGTGCCAGCAGCTTAGCGTCGCGGGGGCGGACGACCGGGGAGCTGTTTTTT. This gives the protein CASSLASRGRTTGELFF.